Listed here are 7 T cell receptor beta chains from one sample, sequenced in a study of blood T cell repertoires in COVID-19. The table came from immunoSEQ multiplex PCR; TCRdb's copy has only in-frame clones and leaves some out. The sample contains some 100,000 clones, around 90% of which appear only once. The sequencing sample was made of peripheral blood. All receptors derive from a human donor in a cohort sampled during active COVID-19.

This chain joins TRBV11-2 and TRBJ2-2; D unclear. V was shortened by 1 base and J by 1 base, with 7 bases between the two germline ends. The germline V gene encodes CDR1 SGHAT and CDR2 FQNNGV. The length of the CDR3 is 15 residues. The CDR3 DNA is TGTGCCAGCAGCTTAGTTTCAGGGAACACCGGGGAGCTGTTTTTT. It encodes CASSLVSGNTGELFF. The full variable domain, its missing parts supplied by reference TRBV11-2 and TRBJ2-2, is EAGVAQSPRYKIIEKRQSVAFWCNPISGHATLYWYQQILGQGPKLLIQFQNNGVVDDSQLPKDRFSAERLKGVDSTLKIQPAKLEDSAVYLCASSLVSGNTGELFFGEGSRLTVL.

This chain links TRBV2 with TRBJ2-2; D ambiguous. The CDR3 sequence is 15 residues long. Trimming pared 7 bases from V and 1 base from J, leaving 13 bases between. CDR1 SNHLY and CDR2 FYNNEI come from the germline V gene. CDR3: CASNPRLRNTGELFF. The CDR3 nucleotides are TGTGCCAGCAACCCCAGGCTGCGGAACACCGGGGAGCTGTTTTTT.

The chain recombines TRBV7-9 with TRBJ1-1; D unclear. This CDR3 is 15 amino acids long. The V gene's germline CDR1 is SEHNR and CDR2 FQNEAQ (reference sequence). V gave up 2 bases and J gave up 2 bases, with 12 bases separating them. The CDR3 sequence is CASSLFSGSNTEAFF. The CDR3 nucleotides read TGTGCCAGCAGCTTATTCTCGGGATCCAACACTGAAGCTTTCTTT.

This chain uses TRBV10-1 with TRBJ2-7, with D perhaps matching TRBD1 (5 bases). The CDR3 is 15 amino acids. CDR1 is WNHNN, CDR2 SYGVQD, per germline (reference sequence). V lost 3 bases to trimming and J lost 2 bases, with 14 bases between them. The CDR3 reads CASSEYLTGPYEQYF. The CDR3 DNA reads TGCGCCAGCAGTGAATATCTAACAGGCCCCTACGAGCAGTACTTC.

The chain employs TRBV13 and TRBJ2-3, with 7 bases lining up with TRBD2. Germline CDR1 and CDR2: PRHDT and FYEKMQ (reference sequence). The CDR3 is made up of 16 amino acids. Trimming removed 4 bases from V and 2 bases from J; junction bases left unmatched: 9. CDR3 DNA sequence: TGTGCCAGCAGCTCCCGTCCGGGGGGTTCCACAGATACGCAGTATTTT. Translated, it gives CASSSRPGGSTDTQYF.

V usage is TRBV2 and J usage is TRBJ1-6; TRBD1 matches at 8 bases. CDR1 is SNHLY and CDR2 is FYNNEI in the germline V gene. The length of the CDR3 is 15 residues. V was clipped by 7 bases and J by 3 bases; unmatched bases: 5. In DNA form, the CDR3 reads TGTGCCAGCATTGGGACAGGAAACTATAATTCACCCCTCCACTTT. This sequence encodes CASIGTGNYNSPLHF.

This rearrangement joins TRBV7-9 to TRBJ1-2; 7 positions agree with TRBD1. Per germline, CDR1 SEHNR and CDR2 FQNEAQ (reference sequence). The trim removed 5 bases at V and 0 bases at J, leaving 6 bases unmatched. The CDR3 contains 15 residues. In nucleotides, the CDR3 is TGTGCCAGCAGCCGTGACAGGGAACCTAACTATGGCTACACCTTC. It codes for CASSRDREPNYGYTF.